Below, one T cell receptor beta chain is given with its context. Its specificity is not known. The source of the sample is a study of CD8 T cells in Susac syndrome. Findings of the study overall: Susac syndrome CD4+ T cell repertoires showed no clonal expansion. Regarding the TCR sequencing and HLA analysis, the study admitted that a relatively small number of individuals were involved.

Roughly 0.45 to 1 ug RNA was reverse transcribed with random hexamers. Amplification of TCR beta CDR3 used immunoSEQ multiplex PCR across 54 Vbeta and 13 Jbeta. TCRdb recomputed calls from the immunoSEQ multiplex PCR reads with MiXCR, one row per CDR3 protein. The sample gives some 250,000 distinct CDR3 sequences, 96% of which show up once; less than 0.11% is in the top ten. V trimming: 3 bases; J trimming: 4 bases; junction bases outside the gene matches: 11. This CDR3 region has 16 residues. Germline assignment: CDR1 DFQATT and CDR2 SNEGSKA (reference sequence). Sequencing was done on a sample of CD4+ T cells from PBMCs. The genes are TRBV20-1 and TRBJ2-2; 7 positions match TRBD2. The TCR was taken from a human donor with Susac syndrome. CDR3: CSARRASAGSTGELFF. The DNA of the CDR3 is TGCAGTGCTAGGAGAGCTTCAGCGGGGTCCACCGGGGAGCTGTTTTTT.